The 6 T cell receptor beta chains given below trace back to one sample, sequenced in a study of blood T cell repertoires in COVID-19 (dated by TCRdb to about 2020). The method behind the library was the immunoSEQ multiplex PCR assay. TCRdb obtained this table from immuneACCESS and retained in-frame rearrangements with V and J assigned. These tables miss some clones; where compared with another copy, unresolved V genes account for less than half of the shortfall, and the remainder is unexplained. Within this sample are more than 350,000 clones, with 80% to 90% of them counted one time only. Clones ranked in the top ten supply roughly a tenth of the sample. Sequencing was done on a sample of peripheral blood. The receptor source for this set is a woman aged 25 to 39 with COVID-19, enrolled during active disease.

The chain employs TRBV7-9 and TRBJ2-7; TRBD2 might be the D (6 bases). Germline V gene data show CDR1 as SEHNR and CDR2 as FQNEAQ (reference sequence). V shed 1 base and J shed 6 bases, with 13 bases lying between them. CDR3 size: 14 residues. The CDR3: CASSLDAGSIEQYF. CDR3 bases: TGTGCCAGCAGCTTAGACGCGGGAAGTATCGAGCAGTACTTC.

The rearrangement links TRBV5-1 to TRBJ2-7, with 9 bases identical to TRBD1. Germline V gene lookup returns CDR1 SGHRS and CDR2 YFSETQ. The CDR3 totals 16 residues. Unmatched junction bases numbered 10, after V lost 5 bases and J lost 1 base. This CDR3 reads CASRPTTGTGSYEQYF. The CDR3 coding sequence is TGCGCCAGCAGACCGACGACCGGGACAGGGTCCTACGAGCAGTACTTC.

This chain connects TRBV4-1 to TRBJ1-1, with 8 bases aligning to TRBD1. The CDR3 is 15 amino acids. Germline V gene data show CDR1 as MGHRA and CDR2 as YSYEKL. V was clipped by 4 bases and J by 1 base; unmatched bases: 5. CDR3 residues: CASSRTGTGNTEAFF. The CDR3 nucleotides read TGCGCCAGCAGCCGAACCGGGACAGGGAACACTGAAGCTTTCTTT.

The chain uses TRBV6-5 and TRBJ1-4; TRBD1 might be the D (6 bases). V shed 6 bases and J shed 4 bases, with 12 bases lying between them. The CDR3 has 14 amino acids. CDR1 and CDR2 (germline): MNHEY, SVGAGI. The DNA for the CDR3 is TGTGCCAGCAGGATCGACAGGAATAATGAAAAACTGTTTTTT. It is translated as CASRIDRNNEKLFF.

The CDR3 sequence: CASSFSRYPAADTQYF. Here the CDR3 DNA reads TGTGCCAGCAGTTTCTCCAGATACCCCGCGGCAGATACGCAGTATTTT. The chain has TRBV28 and TRBJ2-3; D is unresolved. CDR1 and CDR2 from the germline V gene are MDHEN and SYDVKM. Trimming cost V 3 bases and J 4 bases, with 17 bases left between them. The length of the CDR3 is 16 residues.

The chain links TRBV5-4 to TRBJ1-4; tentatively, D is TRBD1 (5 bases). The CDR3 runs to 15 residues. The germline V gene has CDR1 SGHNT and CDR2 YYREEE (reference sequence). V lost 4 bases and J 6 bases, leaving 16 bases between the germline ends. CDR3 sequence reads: CASSPWQGDDEKLFF. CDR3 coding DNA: TGTGCCAGCAGCCCTTGGCAGGGTGACGATGAAAAACTGTTTTTT.